The source of this T cell receptor (beta chain) is a study of CD8+ T cells in alopecia areata. The treatment is: oral pan-JAK inhibitor, 5-10 mg twice daily. Deletions cut 2 bases from V and 4 bases from J, with 15 bases between. Germline CDR1 reads SGHRS; CDR2 reads YFSETQ. CDR3 size: 15 residues. cDNA prepared by RNA extraction and subsequent reverse transcription served as the template for sequencing. The table came from immunoSEQ multiplex PCR; TCRdb's copy has only in-frame clones and leaves some out. The repertoire includes roughly 120,000 clones, 45% to 65% of them detected once, and roughly 3.5% sits in the top ten.

The TCR originated in a human donor with alopecia areata. The J gene is TRBJ2-5, the V gene TRBV5-1; D is possibly TRBD2 (6 bases). The sample was CD4+ T cells sorted from blood, taken at week 24, from a patient treated with tofacitinib. The CDR3 spells CASSFMGGIGETQYF. CDR3 DNA sequence: TGCGCCAGCAGCTTTATGGGGGGTATCGGAGAGACCCAGTACTTC.